The 5 T cell receptor beta chains listed next were all sequenced from one sample in a study of OX40 agonist ivuxolimab in advanced cancers. Using immunoSEQ multiplex PCR, the repertoire was profiled, and TCRdb retains in-frame clones only, with some absent. This sample has some 60,000 clones, with around 87% found just once. The specimen comprised CD4+ or CD8+ T cells sorted from blood, sampled in a trial of the OX40 agonist ivuxolimab. These receptor sequences come from an adult with an advanced solid tumor such as melanoma, head and neck, liver or kidney cancer.

This clone has just a few counts. The CDR3 DNA is TGTGCCAGCAGCTCGCCAGCGGGGTTGGAAGCTTTCTTT. The encoded protein is CASSSPAGLEAFF. The chain has TRBV5-8 and TRBJ1-1; D call uncertain. The germline V gene encodes CDR1 SGHTS and CDR2 YDEGEE. V dropped 3 bases and J dropped 8 bases, with 14 bases sitting between them. The CDR3 is made up of 13 amino acids.

The sample holds one count of this clone. J is TRBJ2-7 and V is TRBV18, with TRBD2 matching over 10 bases. The CDR3 runs to 15 residues. Germline lookup yields CDR1 KGHSH and CDR2 LQKENI. Trimming took 2 bases from V and 4 from J; bases not matched to a gene: 5. Here the CDR3 reads CASSPGRTSGYEQYF. The CDR3 DNA reads as TGTGCCAGCTCACCAGGTAGGACTAGCGGATACGAGCAGTACTTC. The full variable domain, completed using reference TRBV18 and TRBJ2-7, is NAGVMQNPRHLVRRRGQEARLRCSPMKGHSHVYWYRQLPEEGLKFMVYLQKENIIDESGMPKERFSAEFPKEGPSILRIQQVVRGDSAAYFCASSPGRTSGYEQYFGPGTRLTVT.

The chain links TRBV28 to TRBJ1-1, with 7 nucleotides matching TRBD1. Germline CDR1 is MDHEN and CDR2 is SYDVKM. This CDR3 has 15 amino acids. Trimming at V came to 5 bases and at J to 0 bases, leaving 6 bases not matched to a gene. The CDR3 loop reads CASSLQGLMNTEAFF. Here the CDR3 DNA reads TGTGCCAGCAGTCTACAGGGGCTCATGAACACTGAAGCTTTCTTT.

This clone was recorded once. V is TRBV4-1 and J is TRBJ2-5, with D possibly TRBD2 on 5 matching bases. Germline V gene sequence: CDR1 MGHRA, CDR2 YSYEKL. The CDR3 contains 16 residues. The V end was cut by 0 bases, the J end by 1 base, with 12 bases between. CDR3 nucleotides: TGCGCCAGCAGCCAAGAACCTCTAGCAGCCCAAGAGACCCAGTACTTC. Protein product: CASSQEPLAAQETQYF.

The gene calls are TRBV6-5 and TRBJ2-7; perhaps D is TRBD1 or TRBD2 (5 bases each). The germline CDR1 and CDR2 sequences are MNHEY and SVGAGI. V lost 6 bases, J lost 6 bases, and 18 bases lay in between. This CDR3 has 14 amino acids. CDR3 DNA: TGTGCCAGCAGCCCTACCGGGGCGAAACGCGAGCAGTACTTC. It yields the protein CASSPTGAKREQYF.